This T cell receptor (beta chain) was captured by sequencing in a study of CD8 T cells in ankylosing spondylitis. Findings and caveats of the study: Disease-linked clones reportedly showed significant enrichment in matched ankylosing spondylitis synovial fluid. A motif of roughly 8 highly homologous TCR beta variants was seen as apparently characteristic of ankylosing spondylitis blood. Disease-linked clones, CD8+, were relatively rare in peripheral blood.

This CDR3 has 14 residues. The germline CDR1 and CDR2 sequences are SGHVS and FQNEAQ. J was trimmed by 4 bases and V by 7 bases; bases with no gene match: 7. The table lists this clonotype with many counts. The target antigen is unknown. Each CDR3 protein is one row after TCRdb ran MiXCR on the 5' RACE reads. Among around 210,000 distinct CDR3 sequences, less than 9.5% were seen once, and the ten largest hold more than 4.5%. Sequenced input: blood, either unsorted or a sorted T cell fraction (not recorded which). The receptor was isolated from a female donor with ankylosing spondylitis or in good health (not recorded which). The chain is built from TRBV7-8 and TRBJ2-3, with TRBD2 identical over 8 bases. This chain's CDR3 is CASNARTSSDTQYF. The CDR3 DNA reads as TGTGCCAGCAACGCGAGGACTAGCTCAGATACGCAGTATTTT.